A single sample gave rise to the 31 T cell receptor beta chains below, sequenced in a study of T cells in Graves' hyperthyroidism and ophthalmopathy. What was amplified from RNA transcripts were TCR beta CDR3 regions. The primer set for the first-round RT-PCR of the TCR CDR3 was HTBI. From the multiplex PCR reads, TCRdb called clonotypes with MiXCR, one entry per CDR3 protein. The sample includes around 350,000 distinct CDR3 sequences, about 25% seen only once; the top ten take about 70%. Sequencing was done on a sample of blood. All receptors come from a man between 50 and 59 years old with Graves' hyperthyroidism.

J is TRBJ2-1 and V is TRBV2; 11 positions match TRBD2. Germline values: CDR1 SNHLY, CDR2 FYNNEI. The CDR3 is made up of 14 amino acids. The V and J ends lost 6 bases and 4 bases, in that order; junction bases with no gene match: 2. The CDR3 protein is CASRTSGGYNEQFF. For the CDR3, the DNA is TGTGCCAGCAGAACTAGCGGGGGATACAATGAGCAGTTCTTC.

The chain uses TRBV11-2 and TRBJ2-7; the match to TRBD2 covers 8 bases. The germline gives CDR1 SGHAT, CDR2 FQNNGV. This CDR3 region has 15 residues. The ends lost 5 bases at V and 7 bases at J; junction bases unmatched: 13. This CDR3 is CASSLAGGGSGEQYF. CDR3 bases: TGTGCCAGCAGCCTTGCCGGCGGGGGGTCCGGGGAGCAGTACTTC. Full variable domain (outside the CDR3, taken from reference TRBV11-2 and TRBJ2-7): EAGVAQSPRYKIIEKRQSVAFWCNPISGHATLYWYQQILGQGPKLLIQFQNNGVVDDSQLPKDRFSAERLKGVDSTLKIQPAKLEDSAVYLCASSLAGGGSGEQYFGPGTRLTVT.

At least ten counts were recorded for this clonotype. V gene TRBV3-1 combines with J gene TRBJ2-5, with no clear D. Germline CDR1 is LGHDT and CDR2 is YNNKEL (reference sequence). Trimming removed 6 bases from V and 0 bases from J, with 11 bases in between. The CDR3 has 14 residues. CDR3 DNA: TGTGCCAGCAGTCCTACAGCGTACCAAGAGACCCAGTACTTC. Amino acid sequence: CASSPTAYQETQYF.

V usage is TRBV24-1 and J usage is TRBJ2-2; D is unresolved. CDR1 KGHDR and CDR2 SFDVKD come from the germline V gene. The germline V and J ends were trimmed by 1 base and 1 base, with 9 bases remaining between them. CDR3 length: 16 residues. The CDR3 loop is CATSDFGRLNTGELFF. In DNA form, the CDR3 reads TGTGCCACCAGTGATTTTGGGCGGTTGAACACCGGGGAGCTGTTTTTT.

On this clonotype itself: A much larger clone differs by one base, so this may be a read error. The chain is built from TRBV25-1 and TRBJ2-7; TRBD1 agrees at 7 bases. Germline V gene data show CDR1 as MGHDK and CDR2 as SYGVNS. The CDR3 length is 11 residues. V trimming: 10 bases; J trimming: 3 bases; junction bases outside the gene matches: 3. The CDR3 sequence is CATGQVYEQYF. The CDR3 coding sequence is TGTGCCACCGGACAGGTCTACGAGCAGTACTTC.

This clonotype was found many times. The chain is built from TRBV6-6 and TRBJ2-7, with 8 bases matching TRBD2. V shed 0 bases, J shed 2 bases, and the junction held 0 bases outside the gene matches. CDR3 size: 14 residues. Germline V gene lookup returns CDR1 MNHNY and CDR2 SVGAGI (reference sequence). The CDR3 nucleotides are TGTGCCAGCAGTTACTCGCGGGGGGCCTACGAGCAGTACTTC. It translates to CASSYSRGAYEQYF.

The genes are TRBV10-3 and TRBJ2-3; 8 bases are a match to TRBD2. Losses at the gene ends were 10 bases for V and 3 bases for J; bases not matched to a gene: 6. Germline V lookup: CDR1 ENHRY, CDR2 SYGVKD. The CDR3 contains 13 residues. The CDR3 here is CATGLGETDTQYF. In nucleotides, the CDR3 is TGTGCCACGGGACTAGGAGAGACAGATACGCAGTATTTT.

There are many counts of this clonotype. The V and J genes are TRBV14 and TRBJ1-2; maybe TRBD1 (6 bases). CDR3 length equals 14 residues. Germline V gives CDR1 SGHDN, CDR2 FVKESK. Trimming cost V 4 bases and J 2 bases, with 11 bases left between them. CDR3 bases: TGTGCCAGCAGCCCTTTAGGACAGAACTATGGCTACACCTTC. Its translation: CASSPLGQNYGYTF.

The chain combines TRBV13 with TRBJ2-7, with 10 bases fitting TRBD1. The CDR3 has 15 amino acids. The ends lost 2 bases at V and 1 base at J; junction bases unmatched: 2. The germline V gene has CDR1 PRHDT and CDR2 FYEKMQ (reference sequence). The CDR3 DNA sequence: TGTGCCAGCAGCTTACGGGGACAGGGGTCCTACGAGCAGTACTTC. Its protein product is CASSLRGQGSYEQYF.

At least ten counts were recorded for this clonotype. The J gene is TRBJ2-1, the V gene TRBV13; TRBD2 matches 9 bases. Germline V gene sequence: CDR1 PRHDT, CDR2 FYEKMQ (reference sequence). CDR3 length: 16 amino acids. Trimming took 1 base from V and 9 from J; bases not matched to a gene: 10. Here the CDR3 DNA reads TGTGCCAGCAGCTTAGTTCCAAGCGGGGGGCGGGGTGAGCAGTTCTTC. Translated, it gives CASSLVPSGGRGEQFF.

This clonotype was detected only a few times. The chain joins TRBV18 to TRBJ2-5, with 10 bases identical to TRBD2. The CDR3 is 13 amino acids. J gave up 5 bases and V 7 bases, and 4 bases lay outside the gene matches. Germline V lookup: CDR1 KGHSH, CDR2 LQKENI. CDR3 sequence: CASFSTSGETQYF. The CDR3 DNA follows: TGTGCCAGCTTTTCGACTAGCGGGGAGACCCAGTACTTC.

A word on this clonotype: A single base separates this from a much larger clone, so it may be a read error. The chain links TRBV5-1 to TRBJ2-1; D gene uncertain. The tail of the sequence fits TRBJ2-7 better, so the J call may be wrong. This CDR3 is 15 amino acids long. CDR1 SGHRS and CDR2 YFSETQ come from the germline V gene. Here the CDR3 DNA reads TGCGCCAGCAGACCACAGAGTCTCTCCTACAATGAGCAGTACTTC. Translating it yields CASRPQSLSYNEQYF.

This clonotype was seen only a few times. CDR3 in amino acids: CASSLRDRVSNTEAFF. CDR3 DNA: TGTGCCAGCAGCTTACGGGACAGGGTCTCGAACACTGAAGCTTTCTTT. The chain links TRBV6-1 to TRBJ1-1; 9 bases map to TRBD1. Looked up from germline, CDR1 is MNHNS and CDR2 is SASEGT. This CDR3 is built from 16 residues. The J segment lost 1 base and the V segment lost 6 bases, leaving 9 bases of the junction unmatched.

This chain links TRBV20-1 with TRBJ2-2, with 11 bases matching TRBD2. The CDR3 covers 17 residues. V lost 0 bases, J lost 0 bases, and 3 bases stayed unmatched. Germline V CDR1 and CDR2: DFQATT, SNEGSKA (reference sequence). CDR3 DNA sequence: TGCAGTGCTAGAGATGTTAGCGGGAGGGCGAACACCGGGGAGCTGTTTTTT. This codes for CSARDVSGRANTGELFF.

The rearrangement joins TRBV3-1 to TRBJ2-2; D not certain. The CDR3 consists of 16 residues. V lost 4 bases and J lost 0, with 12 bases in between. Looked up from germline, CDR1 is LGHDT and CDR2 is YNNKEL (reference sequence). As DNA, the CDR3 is TGTGCCAGCAGCCTGGTAATAGACGCGAACACCGGGGAGCTGTTTTTT. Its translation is CASSLVIDANTGELFF.

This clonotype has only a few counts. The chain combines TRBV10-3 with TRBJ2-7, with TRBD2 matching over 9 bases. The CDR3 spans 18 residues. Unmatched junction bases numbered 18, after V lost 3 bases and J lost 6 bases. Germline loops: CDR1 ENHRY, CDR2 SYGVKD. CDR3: CAISDEGAAAGGRAEQYF. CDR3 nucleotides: TGTGCCATCAGTGACGAGGGGGCCGCAGCGGGAGGTCGGGCCGAGCAGTACTTC.

This CDR3 reads CASSGPGGKTGNTIYF. DNA of the CDR3: TGTGCCAGCAGCGGTCCGGGGGGGAAAACTGGAAACACCATATATTTT. The rearrangement joins TRBV7-3 to TRBJ1-3, with D perhaps matching TRBD1 (5 bases). CDR3 length: 16 residues. Germline V gene sequence: CDR1 SGHTA, CDR2 FQGTGA. V gave up 5 bases and J gave up 2 bases, with 16 bases separating them. The whole variable domain, filled in from reference TRBV7-3 and TRBJ1-3, reads GAGVSQTPSNKVTEKGKYVELRCDPISGHTALYWYRQSLGQGPEFLIYFQGTGAADDSGLPNDRFFAVRPEGSVSTLKIQRTERGDSAVYLCASSGPGGKTGNTIYFGEGSWLTVV.

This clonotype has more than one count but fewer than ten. The CDR3 spells CASSLLNSPLHF. In DNA form, the CDR3 reads TGTGCCAGCAGTTTACTTAATTCACCCCTCCACTTT. This chain connects TRBV27 to TRBJ1-6; D remains unclear. Germline CDR1 and CDR2: MNHEY and SMNVEV (reference sequence). Trimming took off 2 bases at V and 6 bases at J, with 2 bases between the two ends. The CDR3 totals 12 residues.

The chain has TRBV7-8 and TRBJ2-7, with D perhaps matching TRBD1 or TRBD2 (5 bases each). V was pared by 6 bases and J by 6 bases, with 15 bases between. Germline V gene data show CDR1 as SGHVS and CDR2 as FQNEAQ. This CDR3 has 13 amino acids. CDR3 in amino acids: CASSRGVFREQYF. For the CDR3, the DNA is TGTGCCAGCAGTAGAGGGGTTTTTCGCGAGCAGTACTTC.

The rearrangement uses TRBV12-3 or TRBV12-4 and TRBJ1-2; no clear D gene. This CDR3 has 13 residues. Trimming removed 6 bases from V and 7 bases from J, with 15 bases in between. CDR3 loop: CASSPGVIGGYTF. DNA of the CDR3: TGTGCCAGCAGCCCCGGGGTTATCGGTGGCTACACCTTC.

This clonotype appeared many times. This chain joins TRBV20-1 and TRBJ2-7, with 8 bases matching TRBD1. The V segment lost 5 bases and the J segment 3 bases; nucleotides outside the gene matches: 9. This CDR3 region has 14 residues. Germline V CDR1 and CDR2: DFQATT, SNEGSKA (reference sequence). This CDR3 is CSARGQGGDYEQYF. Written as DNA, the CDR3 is TGCAGTGCTCGAGGACAGGGAGGTGACTACGAGCAGTACTTC.

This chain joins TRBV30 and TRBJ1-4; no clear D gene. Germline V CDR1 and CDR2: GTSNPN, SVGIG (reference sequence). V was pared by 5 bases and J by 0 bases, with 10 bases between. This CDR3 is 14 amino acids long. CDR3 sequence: CAWQSVATNEKLFF. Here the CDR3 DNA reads TGTGCCTGGCAATCGGTGGCAACTAATGAAAAACTGTTTTTT. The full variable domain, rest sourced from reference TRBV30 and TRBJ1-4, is SQTIHQWPATLVQPVGSPLSLECTVEGTSNPNLYWYRQAAGRGLQLLFYSVGIGQISSEVPQNLSASRPQDRQFILSSKKLLLSDSGFYLCAWQSVATNEKLFFGSGTQLSVL.

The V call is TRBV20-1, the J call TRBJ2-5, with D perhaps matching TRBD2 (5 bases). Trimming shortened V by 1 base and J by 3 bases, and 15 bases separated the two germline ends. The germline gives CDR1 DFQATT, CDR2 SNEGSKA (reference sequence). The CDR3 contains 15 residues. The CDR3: CSARGPLASEETQYF. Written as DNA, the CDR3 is TGCAGTGCTAGAGGTCCCCTAGCATCGGAAGAGACCCAGTACTTC.

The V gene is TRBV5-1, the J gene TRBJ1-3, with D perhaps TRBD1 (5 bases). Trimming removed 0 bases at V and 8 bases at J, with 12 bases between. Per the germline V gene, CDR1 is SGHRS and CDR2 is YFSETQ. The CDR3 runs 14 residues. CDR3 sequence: CASSLGQRSDTIYF. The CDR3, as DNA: TGCGCCAGCAGCTTGGGACAGCGGTCGGACACCATATATTTT.

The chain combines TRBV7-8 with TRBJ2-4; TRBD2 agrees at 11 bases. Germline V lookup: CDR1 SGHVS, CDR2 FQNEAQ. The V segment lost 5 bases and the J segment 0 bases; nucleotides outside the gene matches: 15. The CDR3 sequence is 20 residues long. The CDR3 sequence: CASSAVVLAGGGIAKNIQYF. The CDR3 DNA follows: TGTGCCAGCAGCGCCGTAGTTCTAGCGGGAGGAGGGATAGCCAAAAACATTCAGTACTTC.

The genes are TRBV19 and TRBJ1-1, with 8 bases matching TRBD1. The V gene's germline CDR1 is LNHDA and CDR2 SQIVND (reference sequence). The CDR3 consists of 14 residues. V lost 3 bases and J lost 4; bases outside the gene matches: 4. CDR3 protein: CASSIRQGSTEAFF. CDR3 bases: TGTGCCAGTAGTATTAGACAGGGGAGCACTGAAGCTTTCTTT.

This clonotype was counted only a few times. The CDR3 loop reads CSVKAGQGALPNYGYTF. The CDR3 DNA follows: TGCAGCGTTAAGGCTGGACAGGGGGCCCTTCCTAACTATGGCTACACCTTC. V and J are TRBV29-1 and TRBJ1-2; 11 bases match TRBD1. Germline CDR1 and CDR2: SQVTM and ANQGSEA. This CDR3 is built from 17 residues. V was clipped by 5 bases and J by 0 bases; unmatched bases: 11. Complete variable domain (other parts from reference TRBV29-1 and TRBJ1-2): SAVISQKPSRDICQRGTSLTIQCQVDSQVTMMFWYRQQPGQSLTLIATANQGSEATYESGFVIDKFPISRPNLTFSTLTVSNMSPEDSSIYLCSVKAGQGALPNYGYTFGSGTRLTVV.

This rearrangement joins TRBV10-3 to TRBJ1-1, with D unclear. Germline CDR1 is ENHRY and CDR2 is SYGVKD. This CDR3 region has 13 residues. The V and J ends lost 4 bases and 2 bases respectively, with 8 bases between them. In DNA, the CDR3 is TGTGCCATCAGTGCCGGGAGAAACACTGAAGCTTTCTTT. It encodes CAISAGRNTEAFF.

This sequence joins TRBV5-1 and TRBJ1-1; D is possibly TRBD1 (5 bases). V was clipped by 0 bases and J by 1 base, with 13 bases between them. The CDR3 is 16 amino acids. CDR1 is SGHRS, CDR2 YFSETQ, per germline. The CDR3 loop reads CASSLDPDRPNTEAFF. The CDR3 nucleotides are TGCGCCAGCAGCTTGGATCCAGACAGACCGAACACTGAAGCTTTCTTT. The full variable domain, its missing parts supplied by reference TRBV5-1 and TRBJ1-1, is KAGVTQTPRYLIKTRGQQVTLSCSPISGHRSVSWYQQTPGQGLQFLFEYFSETQRNKGNFPGRFSGRQFSNSRSEMNVSTLELGDSALYLCASSLDPDRPNTEAFFGQGTRLTVV.

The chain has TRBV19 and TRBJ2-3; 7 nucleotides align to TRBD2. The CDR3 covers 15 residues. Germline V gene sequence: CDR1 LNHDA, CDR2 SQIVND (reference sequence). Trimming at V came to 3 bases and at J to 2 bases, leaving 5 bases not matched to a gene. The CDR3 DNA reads TGTGCCAGTAGTATTGGAGCGGGATCCACAGATACGCAGTATTTT. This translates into CASSIGAGSTDTQYF.

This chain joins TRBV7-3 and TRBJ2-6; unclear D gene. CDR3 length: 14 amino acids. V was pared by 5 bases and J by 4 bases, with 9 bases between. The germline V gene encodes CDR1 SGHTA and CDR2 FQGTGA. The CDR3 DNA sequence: TGTGCCAGCAGCCCCACTGCCGGGGCCAACGTCCTGACTTTC. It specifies CASSPTAGANVLTF.